The clone carrying this TCR beta chain was counted once. No antigen is known for it. The sample comes from a study of Tregs in tolerant kidney transplant recipients. The CDR3 sequence is 15 residues long. Per the germline V gene, CDR1 is SGHAT and CDR2 is FQNNGV. V lost 5 bases and J lost 3, with 14 bases in between. Here immunoSEQ multiplex PCR was the method, and the copy in TCRdb shows in-frame clones only, minus some. In the table there are tens of thousands of clones, roughly 89% of which are singletons. Study-wide results and limits: Activated donor B cell expansion appeared to reveal the most relevant donor-specific TCRbeta repertoire.

Thawed PBMCs were FACS-sorted into unstimulated CD4+CD25+CD127- regulatory T cells, CD4+CD25- non-regulatory cells, CD4 and CD8 cells. The source is a human donor in good health. The V call is TRBV11-2, the J call TRBJ1-3, with unresolved D. Sequencing was carried out using Tregs from blood. The CDR3 spells CASSRDGIRGNTIYF. DNA for the CDR3: TGTGCCAGCAGCCGAGACGGGATTCGTGGAAACACCATATATTTT.